This TCR beta chain was identified during a study of T cells in Graves' hyperthyroidism and ophthalmopathy. RNA transcripts provided the source from which TCR beta CDR3 regions were amplified. Carried out on the TCR CDR3, a first-round RT-PCR used the HTBI primer set. TCRdb reanalysed the multiplex PCR reads using MiXCR and keeps one entry per CDR3 protein. Of a few hundred thousand distinct CDR3 sequences listed, about 15% are singletons. The germline CDR1 and CDR2 sequences are MDHEN and SYDVKM. Between the trimmed V and J ends, which lost 6 bases and 3 bases, there was a span of 13 bases. The CDR3 is 14 residues long.

This chain uses TRBV28 with TRBJ2-3, with D perhaps matching TRBD1 or TRBD2 (6 bases each). The clonotype comes from a woman younger than 45 with Graves' hyperthyroidism. Sequenced material: blood. Here the CDR3 reads CASSPRGPTDTQYF. The CDR3, as DNA: TGTGCCAGCAGCCCTCGGGGGCCGACAGATACGCAGTATTTT.